What follows is one T cell receptor beta chain and its context. What it binds is not known. V lost 4 bases to trimming and J lost 0 bases, with 17 bases between them. The germline CDR1 and CDR2 sequences are MGHRA and YSYEKL. CDR3 size: 17 residues. Investigators sought sequencing depths of between 1 in 200,000 and 1 in 1 million T cells. The assay was immunoSEQ multiplex PCR, and TCRdb's table has in-frame clones only and misses some. The data show 6,500 to 9,000 clones, 70% to 75% seen once. This entry belongs to a study of cytotoxic CD8 clonotypes in ibrutinib-treated CLL. Study-level background: Partial responses totalled about 24 and complete responses 2; after median around six years, roughly 14 remained remitted and about twelve progressed. General study findings and limits: Clonality was higher at ibrutinib response and returned toward baseline at progression. The study sampled sustained-remission and progressing patients at different times.

The TCR comes from a human donor with chronic lymphocytic leukemia. Sample: PBMCs, taken before ibrutinib treatment. V and J are TRBV4-1 and TRBJ2-3; D is perhaps TRBD2 (5 bases). CDR3 loop: CASSPEVRGRSTDTQYF. DNA of the CDR3: TGCGCCAGCAGCCCCGAGGTTCGCGGGCGCAGCACAGATACGCAGTATTTT.